This T cell receptor (beta chain) was sequenced for a study of monozygotic twins with inflammatory bowel disease. Concerning this clonotype: Its antigen is undetermined.

Points from the study as a whole: Researchers were unable to tell different T cell subtypes apart.

CDR1 MNHEY and CDR2 SVGEGT come from the germline V gene. This CDR3 is built from 17 residues. TCRdb re-called the 5' RACE reads and catalogs CDR3 proteins one per entry, DNA excluded. Recorded for this sample: 150,000 to 200,000 distinct CDR3 sequences. This clonotype was sampled from a human donor with ulcerative colitis or Crohn's disease, or a healthy co-twin of an affected twin (not recorded which). This chain connects TRBV6-2 or TRBV6-3 to TRBJ1-5; TCRdb lists TRBD1, though no DNA is available to test this call. The sequenced sample was blood. CDR3 loop: CASRDSLRLNGNQPQHF.